This T cell receptor beta chain derives from a study of regulatory T cells in long-lasting Graves disease. Time point reported: newly diagnosed GD, antithyroid drugs for less than 3 months. Generation of the TCR library employed RNA extracted from PBMCs. Patients with Graves' disease were diagnosed by American Thyroid Association guidelines. CDR1 is GTSNPN, CDR2 SVGIG, per germline (reference sequence). This CDR3 spans 17 amino acids. V gave up 8 bases and J gave up 0 bases, with 26 bases separating them. TCR beta libraries were built with iRepertoire HTBI primers and Arm-PCR of CDR3 regions. Each CDR3 protein is one row after TCRdb ran MiXCR on the multiplex PCR reads. This repertoire shows about 560,000 distinct CDR3 sequences, 16% found once; its top ten account for around 11%. This same sample was also taken into another study, of T cells in Graves' hyperthyroidism and ophthalmopathy. From that study: The HTBI primer set was used in a first-round RT-PCR of the TCR CDR3.

Specimen: peripheral blood mononuclear cells (PBMCs), collected at new diagnosis, from a patient treated with antithyroid drugs. The origin of this receptor is a man younger than 30 with Graves disease. This sequence joins TRBV30 and TRBJ2-7; a weak D match, TRBD2 (5 bases). CDR3 nucleotide sequence: TGTGCCGTGGGGAAGGACTTCCCGATCCCGGGCTCCTACGAGCAGTACTTC. As protein: CAVGKDFPIPGSYEQYF.